What follows describes a single TCR beta chain. What it binds is not known. This sample is part of a study of T cell responses to AZD1222 COVID-19 vaccine. TCRdb keeps only in-frame clones here, not all; method: immunoSEQ multiplex PCR. The sample carries 60,000 to 75,000 clones, over 60% recorded once. Study-wide findings and caveats: A reported finding is that nearly half of spike-specific TCRs target unmutated variant regions. Clonal diversity was possibly underestimated, and white British individuals and females predominated among donors.

Trimming shortened V by 6 bases and J by 1 base, and 9 bases separated the two germline ends. The CDR3 loop spans 13 amino acids. The germline CDR1 and CDR2 sequences are MNHEY and SVGAGI. The sequencing used peripheral blood, collected 28 days after the second AZD1222 dose. The V call is TRBV6-5, the J call TRBJ1-1; weak D call: TRBD1 (6 bases). The receptor was isolated from an adult who received the AZD1222 COVID-19 vaccine. This CDR3 is CASSLTGNTEAFF. As DNA, the CDR3 is TGTGCCAGCAGCCTGACAGGGAACACTGAAGCTTTCTTT.